This entry lists 24 T cell receptor beta chains sequenced from one sample in a study of T cell repertoires in cytomegalovirus infection. The antigens these receptors bind are not known. From the reads, TCRdb called clonotypes with MiXCR, one entry per CDR3 protein. The sample holds fewer than 85,000 distinct CDR3 sequences, 40% to 50% seen once. This material consisted of CD8+ T cells from cultured PBMCs, taken from culture after CMV antigen stimulation. Receptors originate from a human donor in good health (CMV status not recorded). Some clones in this sample may be carry-over from other donors' samples.

This sequence joins TRBV28 and TRBJ2-3; D may be TRBD1 (7 bases). V gave up 7 bases and J gave up 2 bases, with 19 bases separating them. The germline V gene has CDR1 MDHEN and CDR2 SYDVKM. The CDR3 covers 16 residues. CDR3 coding DNA: TGTGCCAGCACCCGACAGGGAGGAGGGCTCACAGATACGCAGTATTTT. It specifies CASTRQGGGLTDTQYF. The variable domain in full, completed from reference TRBV28 and TRBJ2-3, reads DVKVTQSSRYLVKRTGEKVFLECVQDMDHENMFWYRQDPGLGLRLIYFSYDVKMKEKGDIPEGYSVSREKKERFSLILESASTNQTSMYLCASTRQGGGLTDTQYFGPGTRLTVL.

The gene calls are TRBV6-6 and TRBJ2-2, with TRBD2 matching over 11 bases. Trimming cost V 4 bases and J 2 bases; bases outside gene matches: 15. Germline lookup yields CDR1 MNHNY and CDR2 SVGAGI (reference sequence). The CDR3 consists of 20 residues. CDR3: CASSFPRTPLAGDNTGELFF. DNA for the CDR3: TGTGCCAGCAGTTTTCCCCGGACCCCACTAGCGGGGGACAACACCGGGGAGCTGTTTTTT.

This chain uses TRBV2 with TRBJ2-1; possibly TRBD2 for D (6 bases). The germline V gene has CDR1 SNHLY and CDR2 FYNNEI. The CDR3 consists of 17 residues. Trimming removed 1 base from V and 2 bases from J, with 15 bases in between. CDR3 coding DNA: TGTGCCAGCAGTGAAGGAGGTAGCGGTACTACCTACAATGAGCAGTTCTTC. Protein product: CASSEGGSGTTYNEQFF.

Turning to this clonotype: This may be a read error, as it is one base from a much larger clone. The rearrangement uses TRBV6-1 and TRBJ2-2; D gene unclear. This CDR3 spans 13 amino acids. CDR1 MNHNS and CDR2 SASEGT come from the germline V gene. CDR3 DNA sequence: TGTGCCAGCAAACCGACGAACATCGGGGAGCTGTTTTTT. This gives the protein CASKPTNIGELFF.

The chain recombines TRBV6-1 with TRBJ2-1, with D possibly being TRBD1 (6 bases). Per germline, CDR1 MNHNS and CDR2 SASEGT. V was shortened by 7 bases and J by 0 bases, with 13 bases between the two germline ends. There are 15 residues in the CDR3. CDR3 region: CASTQGYPSYNEQFF. The CDR3 DNA reads TGTGCCAGCACCCAGGGGTATCCCTCCTACAATGAGCAGTTCTTC.

This clonotype has only a few counts. J is TRBJ1-4 and V is TRBV27, with 9 bases aligning to TRBD1. The ends lost 3 bases at V and 5 bases at J; junction bases unmatched: 1. This CDR3 has 14 amino acids. Germline CDR1 MNHEY, CDR2 SMNVEV (reference sequence). The CDR3: CASSFGTGNEKLFF. As DNA, the CDR3 is TGTGCCAGCAGTTTCGGGACAGGGAATGAAAAACTGTTTTTT.

This clonotype came up many times. The chain couples TRBV7-2 to TRBJ2-1; D is possibly TRBD2 (5 bases). Germline lookup yields CDR1 SGHTA and CDR2 FQGNSA. V was clipped by 4 bases and J by 10 bases, with 11 bases between them. There are 12 residues in the CDR3. CDR3 in amino acids: CASSSPSGEQFF. As DNA, the CDR3 is TGTGCCAGCAGCTCCCCCTCGGGGGAGCAGTTCTTC.

The genes are TRBV19 and TRBJ2-3, with D possibly matching TRBD2 (5 bases). V lost 1 base and J 8 bases, leaving 13 bases between the germline ends. This CDR3 spans 14 amino acids. Germline assignment: CDR1 LNHDA and CDR2 SQIVND (reference sequence). CDR3 region: CASSIVLGDGTQYF. CDR3 bases: TGTGCCAGTAGTATAGTTCTCGGGGATGGTACGCAGTATTTT. The full variable domain, its missing parts supplied by reference TRBV19 and TRBJ2-3, is DGGITQSPKYLFRKEGQNVTLSCEQNLNHDAMYWYRQDPGQGLRLIYYSQIVNDFQKGDIAEGYSVSREKKESFPLTVTSAQKNPTAFYLCASSIVLGDGTQYFGPGTRLTVL.

This clonotype was seen a handful of times. This chain joins TRBV9 and TRBJ2-7; 8 nucleotides match TRBD1. V lost 3 bases and J lost 5; bases outside the gene matches: 10. Germline loops: CDR1 SGDLS, CDR2 YYNGEE. The CDR3 is 15 amino acids. Here the CDR3 reads CASSETAGGFDEQYF. In DNA, the CDR3 is TGTGCCAGCAGCGAGACTGCAGGGGGCTTCGACGAGCAGTACTTC.

J is TRBJ1-4 and V is TRBV9; a weak D match, TRBD1 (6 bases). The CDR3 has 16 amino acids. The V end lost 4 bases, the J end lost 0 bases, and 13 bases lay between the germline ends. Germline-derived CDR1 and CDR2 are SGDLS and YYNGEE. The DNA for the CDR3 is TGTGCCAGCAGCCTACAGGGTTTTGCAACTAATGAAAAACTGTTTTTT. This translates into CASSLQGFATNEKLFF.

In its sample, this clonotype was seen a few times. This chain connects TRBV7-8 to TRBJ2-7; TRBD2 matches 9 bases. This CDR3 has 15 amino acids. The germline CDR1 and CDR2 sequences are SGHVS and FQNEAQ. J lost 3 bases, V lost 1 base, and 4 bases had no gene match. Written as DNA, the CDR3 is TGTGCCAGCAGCTTAGAGCTTAGCGGGAGCTACGAGCAGTACTTC. This translates into CASSLELSGSYEQYF.

This clonotype was seen only a few times. The chain carries TRBV9 and TRBJ2-7, with D possibly matching TRBD2 (5 bases). V dropped 3 bases and J dropped 4 bases, with 17 bases sitting between them. CDR1 SGDLS and CDR2 YYNGEE come from the germline V gene. This CDR3 has 15 residues. The CDR3, as DNA: TGTGCCAGCAGCGCAGACCGGGAAATGGATTACGAGCAGTACTTC. Protein sequence: CASSADREMDYEQYF.

A few counts support this clonotype. J is TRBJ1-1 and V is TRBV10-3; D ambiguous. Per the germline V gene, CDR1 is ENHRY and CDR2 is SYGVKD. The V gene lost 3 bases and the J gene lost 4 bases, with 12 bases spanning the gap. CDR3 length equals 14 residues. The CDR3, as DNA: TGTGCCATCAGTGACGGGCCGGGGTCCACTGAAGCTTTCTTT. This codes for CAISDGPGSTEAFF.

This clonotype was counted a few times. Mismatch with germline at one junction end may stem from a read error. This chain connects TRBV7-6 to TRBJ2-2; 9 bases are a match to TRBD2. Germline lookup yields CDR1 SGHVS and CDR2 FNYEAQ. The CDR3 runs to 16 residues. This CDR3 reads CASSSEREADTGELFF. For the CDR3, the DNA is TGTGCTAGCAGCTCAGAGCGGGAGGCTGACACCGGGGAGCTGTTTTTT.

The gene calls are TRBV12-3 or TRBV12-4 and TRBJ2-1; 16 positions agree with TRBD2. V lost 5 bases to trimming and J lost 7 bases; unmatched junction nucleotides: 5. This CDR3 has 16 amino acids. CDR3 region: CASSPPGLAGGNEQFF. The CDR3 nucleotides are TGTGCCAGCAGTCCGCCGGGACTAGCGGGAGGGAATGAGCAGTTCTTC.

The chain has TRBV6-5 and TRBJ2-1; possible D gene TRBD2, 6 bases. Trimming stripped 0 bases from V and 7 bases from J, with 16 bases between. CDR1 MNHEY and CDR2 SVGAGI come from the germline V gene. CDR3 length: 16 amino acids. The CDR3 DNA reads as TGTGCCAGCAGTTACTCGAGCGGGCGGGTGGGTAATGAGCAGTTCTTC. This sequence encodes CASSYSSGRVGNEQFF.

The V call is TRBV12-3 or TRBV12-4, the J call TRBJ1-4; 10 bases are a match to TRBD1. The V and J ends lost 5 bases and 8 bases, in that order; junction bases with no gene match: 8. The CDR3 has 15 residues. CDR3 sequence (DNA): TGTGCCAGCAGTCCCCTCGGGACAGGGGAAGAAAAACTGTTTTTT. It is translated as CASSPLGTGEEKLFF.

The chain recombines TRBV6-1 with TRBJ1-1, with D uncertain. The germline V and J ends were trimmed by 2 bases and 7 bases, with 8 bases remaining between them. Germline V CDR1 and CDR2: MNHNS, SASEGT. This CDR3 is 12 amino acids long. The CDR3 region has the DNA TGTGCCAGCAGTGAACTACAGCTTGAAGCTTTCTTT. Translated: CASSELQLEAFF.

J is TRBJ2-5 and V is TRBV12-3 or TRBV12-4; possibly TRBD2 for D (5 bases). The CDR3 contains 12 residues. V was pared by 3 bases and J by 6 bases, with 8 bases between. DNA of the CDR3: TGTGCCAGCAGTTTTTGGGAGAAGACCCAGTACTTC. Encoded protein: CASSFWEKTQYF.

This clonotype was picked up a small number of times. The gene calls are TRBV5-1 and TRBJ1-5, with D tentatively TRBD1 (5 bases). Germline loops: CDR1 SGHRS, CDR2 YFSETQ. V gave up 0 bases and J gave up 6 bases, with 10 bases separating them. The CDR3 length is 14 residues. Written as DNA, the CDR3 is TGCGCCAGCAGCTTGGAGCAGGGCGGTCAGCCCCAGCATTTT. Protein sequence: CASSLEQGGQPQHF.

This clonotype turned up a few times. The chain carries TRBV6-1 and TRBJ1-1; D perhaps matches TRBD1 (5 bases). The V end was cut by 1 base, the J end by 2 bases, with 8 bases between. Germline V gene sequence: CDR1 MNHNS, CDR2 SASEGT. This CDR3 comprises 14 residues. The chain's CDR3 is CASSEDDSNTEAFF. The CDR3 DNA follows: TGTGCCAGCAGTGAAGACGACAGTAACACTGAAGCTTTCTTT.

J is TRBJ2-4 and V is TRBV7-9; 7 positions agree with TRBD1. V lost 5 bases to trimming and J lost 2 bases; unmatched junction nucleotides: 6. Germline V CDR1 and CDR2: SEHNR, FQNEAQ (reference sequence). The CDR3 runs 15 residues. CDR3 loop: CASSPQGSTKNIQYF. CDR3 bases: TGTGCCAGCAGCCCACAGGGGTCAACCAAAAACATTCAGTACTTC.

The chain links TRBV9 to TRBJ1-1; a weak D match, TRBD1 (6 bases). The CDR3 spans 13 residues. V was clipped by 2 bases and J by 3 bases, with 8 bases between them. Germline V lookup: CDR1 SGDLS, CDR2 YYNGEE. The CDR3 DNA sequence: TGTGCCAGCAGCGTGGGGGCCCACACTGAAGCTTTCTTT. This codes for CASSVGAHTEAFF.

The V call is TRBV2, the J call TRBJ2-1, with TRBD1 matching over 11 bases. The CDR3 spans 18 residues. The V gene end was trimmed by 1 base and the J gene end by 6 bases; junction bases not matched to a gene: 11. Germline V gives CDR1 SNHLY, CDR2 FYNNEI. The CDR3 DNA reads TGTGCCAGCAGTGAAGGGGGGTCCGGGACAGGGGGACGCAATGAGCAGTTCTTC. Its translation is CASSEGGSGTGGRNEQFF. Full variable domain (remainder filled in from reference TRBV2 and TRBJ2-1): EPEVTQTPSHQVTQMGQEVILRCVPISNHLYFYWYRQILGQKVEFLVSFYNNEISEKSEIFDDQFSVERPDGSNFTLKIRSTKLEDSAMYFCASSEGGSGTGGRNEQFFGPGTRLTVL.